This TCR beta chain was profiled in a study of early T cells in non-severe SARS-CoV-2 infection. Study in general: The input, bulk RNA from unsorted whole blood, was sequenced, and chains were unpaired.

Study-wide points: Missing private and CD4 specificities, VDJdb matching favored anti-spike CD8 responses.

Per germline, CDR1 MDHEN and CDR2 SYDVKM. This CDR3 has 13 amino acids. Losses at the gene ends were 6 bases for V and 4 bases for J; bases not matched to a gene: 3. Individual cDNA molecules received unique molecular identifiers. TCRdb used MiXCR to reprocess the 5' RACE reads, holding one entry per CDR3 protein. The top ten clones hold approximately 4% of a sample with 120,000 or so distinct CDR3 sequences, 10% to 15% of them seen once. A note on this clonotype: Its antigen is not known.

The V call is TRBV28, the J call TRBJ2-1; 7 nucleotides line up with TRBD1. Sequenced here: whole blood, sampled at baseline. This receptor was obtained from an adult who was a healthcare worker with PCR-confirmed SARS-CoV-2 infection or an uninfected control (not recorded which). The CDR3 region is CASRGQPYNEQFF. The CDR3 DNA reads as TGTGCCAGCAGGGGACAGCCTTACAATGAGCAGTTCTTC. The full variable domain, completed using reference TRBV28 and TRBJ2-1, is DVKVTQSSRYLVKRTGEKVFLECVQDMDHENMFWYRQDPGLGLRLIYFSYDVKMKEKGDIPEGYSVSREKKERFSLILESASTNQTSMYLCASRGQPYNEQFFGPGTRLTVL.